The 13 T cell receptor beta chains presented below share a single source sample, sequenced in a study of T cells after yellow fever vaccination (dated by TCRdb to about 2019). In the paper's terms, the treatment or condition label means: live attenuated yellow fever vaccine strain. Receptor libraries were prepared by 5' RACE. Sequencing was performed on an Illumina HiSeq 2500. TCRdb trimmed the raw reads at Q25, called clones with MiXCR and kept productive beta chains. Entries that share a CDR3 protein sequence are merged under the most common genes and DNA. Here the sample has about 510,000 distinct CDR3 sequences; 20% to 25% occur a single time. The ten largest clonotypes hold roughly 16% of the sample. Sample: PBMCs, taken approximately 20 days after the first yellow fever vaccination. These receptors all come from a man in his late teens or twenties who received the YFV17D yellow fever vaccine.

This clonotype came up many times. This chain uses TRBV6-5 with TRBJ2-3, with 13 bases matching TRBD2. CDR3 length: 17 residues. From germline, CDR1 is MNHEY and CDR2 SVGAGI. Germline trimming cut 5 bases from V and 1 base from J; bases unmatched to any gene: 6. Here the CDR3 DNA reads TGTGCCAGCAGTAACACCGGGACTAGCGGGGGCACAGATACGCAGTATTTT. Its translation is CASSNTGTSGGTDTQYF.

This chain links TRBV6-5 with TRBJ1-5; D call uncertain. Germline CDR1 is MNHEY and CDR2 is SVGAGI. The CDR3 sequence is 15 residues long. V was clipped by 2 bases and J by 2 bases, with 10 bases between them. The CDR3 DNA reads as TGTGCCAGCAGTTACAATAGGGCAGGCAATCAGCCCCAGCATTTT. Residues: CASSYNRAGNQPQHF.

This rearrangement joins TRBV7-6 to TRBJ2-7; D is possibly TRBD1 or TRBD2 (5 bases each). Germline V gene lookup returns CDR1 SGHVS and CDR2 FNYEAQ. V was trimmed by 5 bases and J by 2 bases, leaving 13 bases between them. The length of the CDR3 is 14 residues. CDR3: CASSPRGGPYEQYF. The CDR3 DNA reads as TGTGCCAGCAGCCCCCGGGGCGGACCCTACGAGCAGTACTTC.

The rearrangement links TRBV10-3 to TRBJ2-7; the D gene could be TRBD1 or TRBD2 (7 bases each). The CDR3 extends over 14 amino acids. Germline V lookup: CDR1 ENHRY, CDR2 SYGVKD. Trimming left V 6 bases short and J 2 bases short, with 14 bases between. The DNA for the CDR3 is TGTGCCATCAGCGAGCCAGGGGGGGCCTACGAGCAGTACGTC. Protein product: CAISEPGGAYEQYV.

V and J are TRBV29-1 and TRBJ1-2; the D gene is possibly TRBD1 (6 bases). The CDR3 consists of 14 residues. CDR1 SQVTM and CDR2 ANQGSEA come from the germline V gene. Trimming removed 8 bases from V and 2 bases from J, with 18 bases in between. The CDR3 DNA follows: TGCAGCACGCCCCAATCGGGGGGCAACTATGGCTACACCTTC. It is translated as CSTPQSGGNYGYTF. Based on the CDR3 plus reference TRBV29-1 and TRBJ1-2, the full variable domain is SAVISQKPSRDICQRGTSLTIQCQVDSQVTMMFWYRQQPGQSLTLIATANQGSEATYESGFVIDKFPISRPNLTFSTLTVSNMSPEDSSIYLCSTPQSGGNYGYTFGSGTRLTVV.

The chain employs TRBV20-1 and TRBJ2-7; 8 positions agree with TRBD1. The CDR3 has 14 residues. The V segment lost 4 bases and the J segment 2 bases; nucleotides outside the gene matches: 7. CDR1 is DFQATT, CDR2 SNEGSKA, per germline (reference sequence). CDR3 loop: CSAKARQGPYEQYF. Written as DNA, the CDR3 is TGCAGTGCTAAAGCCAGACAGGGGCCCTACGAGCAGTACTTC.

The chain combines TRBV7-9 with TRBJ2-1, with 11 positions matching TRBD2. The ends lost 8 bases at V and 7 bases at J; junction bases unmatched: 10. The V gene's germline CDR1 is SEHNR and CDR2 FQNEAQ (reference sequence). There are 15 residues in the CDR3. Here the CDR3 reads CASRHLAGGRNEQFF. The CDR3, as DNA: TGTGCCAGCCGCCATCTAGCGGGGGGCCGGAATGAGCAGTTCTTC.

The CDR3 loop reads CASSLKTIPDTQYF. The CDR3 DNA reads as TGTGCCAGCAGCTTAAAGACCATCCCAGATACGCAGTATTTT. The J gene is TRBJ2-3, the V gene TRBV7-3; D remains unclear. The CDR3 sequence is 14 residues long. V lost 1 base, J lost 4 bases, and 9 bases lay in between. Germline-derived CDR1 and CDR2 are SGHTA and FQGTGA.

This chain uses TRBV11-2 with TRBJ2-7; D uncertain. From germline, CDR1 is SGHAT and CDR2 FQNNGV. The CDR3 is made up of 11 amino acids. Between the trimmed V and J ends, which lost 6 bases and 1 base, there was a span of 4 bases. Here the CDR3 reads CASRFSYEQYF. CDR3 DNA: TGTGCCAGCAGATTTTCCTACGAGCAGTACTTC.

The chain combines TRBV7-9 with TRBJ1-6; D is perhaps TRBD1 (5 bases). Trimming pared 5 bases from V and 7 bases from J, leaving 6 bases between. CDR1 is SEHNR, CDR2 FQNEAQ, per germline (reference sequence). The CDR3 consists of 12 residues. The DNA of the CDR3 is TGTGCCAGCAGCGACAGAAATTCACCCCTCCACTTT. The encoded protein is CASSDRNSPLHF.

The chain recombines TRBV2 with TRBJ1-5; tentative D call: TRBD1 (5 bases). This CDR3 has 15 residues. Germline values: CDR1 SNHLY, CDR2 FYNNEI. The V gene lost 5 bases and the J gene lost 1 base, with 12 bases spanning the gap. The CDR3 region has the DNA TGTGCCAGCAGTAGGGGCCCACCCAGCAATCAGCCCCAGCATTTT. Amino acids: CASSRGPPSNQPQHF.

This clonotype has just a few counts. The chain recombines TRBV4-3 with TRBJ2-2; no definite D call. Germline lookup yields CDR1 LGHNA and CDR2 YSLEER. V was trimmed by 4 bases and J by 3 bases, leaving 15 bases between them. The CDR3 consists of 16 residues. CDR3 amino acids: CASSLPGRPDTGELFF. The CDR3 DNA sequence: TGCGCCAGCAGCCTCCCGGGCCGGCCCGACACCGGGGAGCTGTTTTTT.

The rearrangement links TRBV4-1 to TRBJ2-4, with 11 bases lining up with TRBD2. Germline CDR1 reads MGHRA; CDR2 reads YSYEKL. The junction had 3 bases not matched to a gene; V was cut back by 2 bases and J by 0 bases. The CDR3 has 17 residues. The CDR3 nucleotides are TGCGCCAGCAGCCAACTAGCGGGGGGTCCAGCCAAAAACATTCAGTACTTC. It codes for CASSQLAGGPAKNIQYF.